The subject of this entry is one TCR beta chain. This sample was included in a study of cytomegalovirus exposure and HLA in healthy donors. Across the whole study: Around 87 million unique TCRs, all from HLA-typed donors, were included in an early release of the data.

The PCR used 60 Vbeta and 13 Jbeta primers. Libraries were prepared by immunoSEQ multiplex PCR; TCRdb keeps only in-frame clonotypes and omits some of them. The table lists some 130,000 clones. V was clipped by 4 bases and J by 7 bases, with 9 bases between them. The CDR3 extends over 12 amino acids. Germline lookup yields CDR1 SGHTS and CDR2 YDEGEE. The rearrangement links TRBV5-8 to TRBJ1-5; the D is unclear. The TCR sequence derives from a woman aged 40 to 50 in good health and CMV-seropositive. Sequenced material: PBMCs. CDR3 DNA sequence: TGTGCCAGCAGCAGAAGAGGGCAGCCCCAGCATTTT. Its protein is CASSRRGQPQHF.